This T cell receptor beta chain was recorded in a study of T cell responses to AZD1222 COVID-19 vaccine (dated by TCRdb to the early 2020s). Study-wide context: TCR sequencing was performed for about 240 trial participants, of whom about 200 were given two doses of AZD1222 and around 25 were given two doses of MenACWY control vaccine. Trial participants were enrolled by age into 18-55, 56-69 and 70-plus year subgroups, with approximately 150, 30 and 60 TCR-sequenced participants respectively.

The CDR3 regions of human TCRbeta chains were analyzed by immunosequencing. Turning to the authors' computational methods: TCRs in the repertoires were compared against a reference library of SARS-CoV-2-specific TCRs that had been generated with the MIRA antigen-specificity platform. Breadth meant the fraction of unique TCRs that were SARS-CoV-2-associated, whereas depth meant the fraction of total T cells that were SARS-CoV-2-associated. Using the MIRA data, each spike-specific TCR was assigned both to the spike region to which the TCR was reactive and to a CD4 or CD8 class. Log10-transformed breadth and depth values were compared by one-way ANOVA with Sidak's multiple comparisons tests. TCRdb took this table from immuneACCESS and kept in-frame rearrangements with V and J called. Such tables lack part of the clones; where checked against another copy, unresolved V genes explain under half of the gap, and the rest is unexplained. D and trimming come from the DNA, and the V and J calls and clone size come from that table. The table for this sample lists 100,000 to 120,000 clones; around 90% of them were counted only once. The ten top clones hold about 3.3% of the sample.

Relative to its sample, this clone is medium-sized (0.01 to 0.1%). The antigen this receptor binds is unknown. No base qualities exist here, and no much larger clone lies one base off it. This specimen's time point label, interpreted: baseline before first vaccination. The label giving this sample's treatment or condition can be read as: meningococcal conjugate vaccine given as trial control. Vaccinee samples were obtained from the UK trials COV001 and COV002, which included a single-blind randomized controlled phase 2/3 trial of AZD1222 (ChAdOx1 nCoV-19) in healthy adults. Trial participant PBMC samples were collected at day 0 and day 28 after the second dose for TCRbeta chain sequencing. The junction carries 2 bases between V and J, which are trimmed by 3 bases and 6 bases respectively. The CDR3 runs 11 amino acids, cysteine and phenylalanine included. CDR3 DNA is the only sequence kept; it has 33 bases, read in frame from the first base.

The study at large found these results: Because no day 14 peak-response samples were available, the repertoires could be characterized only after the peak T cell response. The 56-69-year group was small, and its depth increase did not reach significance, likely because of low power. Participants were mostly white British and included more females than males, and it was suggested by the authors that clonal diversity may have been underestimated. A significant rise in spike-specific TCR breadth and depth was observed after two AZD1222 doses relative to day 0 and relative to MenACWY recipients. Conclusions about previously exposed vaccinees are limited, since just 5 or 6 AZD1222 recipients were seropositive for SARS-CoV-2 at baseline. The vaccine-associated CD4 TCRs covered the entire spike protein, and the dominant responses fell in regions 160-218 and 743-854. Nearly half of unique spike-specific TCRs reportedly recognized epitopes outside regions mutated in the B.1.351 and B.1.1.7 variants.

The rearranged segments are TRBV12-3 or TRBV12-4 and TRBJ2-2; the D gene identity is not certain. The specimen was peripheral blood, collected on day 0 of MenACWY control vaccination. This TCR was recovered from an adult in good health. The bases read TGTGCCAGCAGTTTTTCCGGGGAGCTGTTTTTT. Its translation reads: CASSFSGELFF.